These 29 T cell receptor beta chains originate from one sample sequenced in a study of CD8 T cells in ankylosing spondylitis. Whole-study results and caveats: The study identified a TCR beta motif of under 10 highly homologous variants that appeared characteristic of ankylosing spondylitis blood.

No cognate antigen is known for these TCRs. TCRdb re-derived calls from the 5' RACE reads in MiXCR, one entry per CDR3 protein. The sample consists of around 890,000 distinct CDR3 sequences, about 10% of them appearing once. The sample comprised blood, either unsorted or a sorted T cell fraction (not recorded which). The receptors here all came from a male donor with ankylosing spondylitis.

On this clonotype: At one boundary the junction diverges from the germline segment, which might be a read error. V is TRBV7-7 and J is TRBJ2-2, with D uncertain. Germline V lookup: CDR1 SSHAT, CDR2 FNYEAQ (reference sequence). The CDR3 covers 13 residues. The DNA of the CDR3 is TGTGCTAGCAGCTTTGGTGTAAGCGGGGAGCTGTTTTTT. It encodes CASSFGVSGELFF.

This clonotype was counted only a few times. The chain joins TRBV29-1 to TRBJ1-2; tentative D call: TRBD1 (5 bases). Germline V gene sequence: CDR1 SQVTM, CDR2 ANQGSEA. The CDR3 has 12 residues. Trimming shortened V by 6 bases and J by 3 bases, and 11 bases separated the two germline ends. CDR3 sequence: CSVGDRYYGYTF. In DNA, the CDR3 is TGCAGCGTAGGGGACCGATACTATGGCTACACCTTC. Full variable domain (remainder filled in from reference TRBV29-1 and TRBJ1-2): SAVISQKPSRDICQRGTSLTIQCQVDSQVTMMFWYRQQPGQSLTLIATANQGSEATYESGFVIDKFPISRPNLTFSTLTVSNMSPEDSSIYLCSVGDRYYGYTFGSGTRLTVV.

The DNA for the CDR3 is TGTGCCAGCAGTATCATCGGGGAGCTGTTTTTT. This sequence encodes CASSIIGELFF. The chain is built from TRBV6-2 or TRBV6-3 and TRBJ2-2; D is ambiguous. In germline, CDR1 is MNHEY, CDR2 SVGEGT. The CDR3 has 11 amino acids. The germline V and J ends were trimmed by 5 bases and 7 bases, with 5 bases remaining between them.

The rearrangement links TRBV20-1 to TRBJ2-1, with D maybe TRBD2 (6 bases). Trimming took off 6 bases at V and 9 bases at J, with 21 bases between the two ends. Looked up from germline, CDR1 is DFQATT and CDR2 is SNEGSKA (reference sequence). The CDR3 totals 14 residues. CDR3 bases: TGCAGTGCGCTAAAGACGGGAGCATGGGGTGAGCAGTTCTTC. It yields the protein CSALKTGAWGEQFF.

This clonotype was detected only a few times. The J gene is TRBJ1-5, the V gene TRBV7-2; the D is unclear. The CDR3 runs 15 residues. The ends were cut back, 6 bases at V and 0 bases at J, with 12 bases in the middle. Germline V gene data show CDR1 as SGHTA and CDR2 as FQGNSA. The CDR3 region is CASRVTGLSNQPQHF. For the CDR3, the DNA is TGTGCCAGCAGAGTCACGGGTCTTAGCAATCAGCCCCAGCATTTT.

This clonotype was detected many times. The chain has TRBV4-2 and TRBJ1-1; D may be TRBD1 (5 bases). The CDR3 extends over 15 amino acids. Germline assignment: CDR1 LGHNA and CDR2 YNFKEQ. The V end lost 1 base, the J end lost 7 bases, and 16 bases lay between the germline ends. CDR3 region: CASSQGAGFGDEAFF. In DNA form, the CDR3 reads TGTGCCAGCAGCCAAGGCGCAGGGTTTGGGGATGAAGCTTTCTTT.

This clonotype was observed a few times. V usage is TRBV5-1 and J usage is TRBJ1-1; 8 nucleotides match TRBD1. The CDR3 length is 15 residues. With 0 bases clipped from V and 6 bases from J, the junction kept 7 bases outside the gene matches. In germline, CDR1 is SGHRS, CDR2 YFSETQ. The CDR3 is CASSLAAGGASEAFF. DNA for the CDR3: TGCGCCAGCAGCTTGGCCGCAGGGGGCGCGTCTGAAGCTTTCTTT.

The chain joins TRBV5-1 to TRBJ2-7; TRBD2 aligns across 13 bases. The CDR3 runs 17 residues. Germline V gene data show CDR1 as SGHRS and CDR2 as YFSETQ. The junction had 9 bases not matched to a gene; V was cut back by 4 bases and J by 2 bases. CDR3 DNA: TGCGCCAGCAGCCTGGGACTAGCGGGATACCTGGCCTACGAGCAGTACTTC. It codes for CASSLGLAGYLAYEQYF.

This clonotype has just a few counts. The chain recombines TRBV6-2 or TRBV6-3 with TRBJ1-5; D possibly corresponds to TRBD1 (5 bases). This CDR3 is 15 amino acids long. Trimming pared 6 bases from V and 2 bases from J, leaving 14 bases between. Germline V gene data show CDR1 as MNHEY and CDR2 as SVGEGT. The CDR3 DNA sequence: TGTGCCAGCAGACCTTGGAGAGGGGGCAATCAGCCCCAGCATTTT. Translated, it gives CASRPWRGGNQPQHF.

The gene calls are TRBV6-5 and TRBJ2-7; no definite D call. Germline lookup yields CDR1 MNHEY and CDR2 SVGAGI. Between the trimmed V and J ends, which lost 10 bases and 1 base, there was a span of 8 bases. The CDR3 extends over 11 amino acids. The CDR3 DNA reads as TGTGCCACCGGCAGGTCCTACGAGCAGTACTTC. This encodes CATGRSYEQYF.

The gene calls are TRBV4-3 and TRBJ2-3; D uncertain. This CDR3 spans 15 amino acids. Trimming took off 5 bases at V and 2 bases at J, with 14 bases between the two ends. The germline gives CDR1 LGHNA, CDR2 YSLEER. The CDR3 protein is CASSSRLQATDTQYF. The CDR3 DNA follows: TGCGCCAGCAGCTCAAGACTTCAGGCCACAGATACGCAGTATTTT.

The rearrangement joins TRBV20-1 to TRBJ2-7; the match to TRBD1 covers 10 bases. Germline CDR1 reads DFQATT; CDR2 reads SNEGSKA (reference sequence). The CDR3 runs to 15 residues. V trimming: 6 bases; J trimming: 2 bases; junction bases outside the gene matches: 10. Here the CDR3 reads CSAGGWDRGPYEQYF. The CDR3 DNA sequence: TGCAGTGCCGGAGGGTGGGACAGGGGACCCTACGAGCAGTACTTC.

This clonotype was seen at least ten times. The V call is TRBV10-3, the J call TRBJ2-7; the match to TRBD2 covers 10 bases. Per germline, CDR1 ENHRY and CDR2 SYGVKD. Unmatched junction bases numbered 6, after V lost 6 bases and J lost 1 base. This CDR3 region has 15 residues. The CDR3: CAIRGGLAYSYEQYF. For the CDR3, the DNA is TGTGCCATCAGGGGGGGACTAGCGTATTCCTACGAGCAGTACTTC.

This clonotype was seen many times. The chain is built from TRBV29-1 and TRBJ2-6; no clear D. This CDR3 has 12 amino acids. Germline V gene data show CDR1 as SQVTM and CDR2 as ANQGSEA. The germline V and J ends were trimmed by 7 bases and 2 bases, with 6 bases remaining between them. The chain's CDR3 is CSAGTGANVLTF. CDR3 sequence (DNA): TGCAGCGCGGGTACTGGGGCCAACGTCCTGACTTTC. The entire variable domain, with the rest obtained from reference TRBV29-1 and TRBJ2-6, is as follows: SAVISQKPSRDICQRGTSLTIQCQVDSQVTMMFWYRQQPGQSLTLIATANQGSEATYESGFVIDKFPISRPNLTFSTLTVSNMSPEDSSIYLCSAGTGANVLTFGAGSRLTVL.

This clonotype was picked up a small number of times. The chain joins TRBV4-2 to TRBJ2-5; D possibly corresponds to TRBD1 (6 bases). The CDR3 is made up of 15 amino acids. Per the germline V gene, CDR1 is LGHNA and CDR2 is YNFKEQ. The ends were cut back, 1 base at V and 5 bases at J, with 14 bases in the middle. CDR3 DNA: TGTGCCAGCAGCCAAGGTCAGGGGTTGTGGGAGACCCAGTACTTC. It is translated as CASSQGQGLWETQYF.

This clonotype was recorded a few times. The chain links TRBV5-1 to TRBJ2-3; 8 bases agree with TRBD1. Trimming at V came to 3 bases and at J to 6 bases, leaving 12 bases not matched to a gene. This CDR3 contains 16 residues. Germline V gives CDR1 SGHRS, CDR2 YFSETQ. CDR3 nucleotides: TGCGCCAGCAGCTACGGACAGGGCCAAGTGGATGATACGCAGTATTTT. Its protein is CASSYGQGQVDDTQYF.

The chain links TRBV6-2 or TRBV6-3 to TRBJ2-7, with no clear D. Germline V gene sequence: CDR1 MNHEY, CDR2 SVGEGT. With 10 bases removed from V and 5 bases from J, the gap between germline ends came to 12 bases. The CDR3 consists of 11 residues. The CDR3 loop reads CATPQPDEQYF. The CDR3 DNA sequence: TGTGCCACTCCTCAGCCTGACGAGCAGTACTTC.

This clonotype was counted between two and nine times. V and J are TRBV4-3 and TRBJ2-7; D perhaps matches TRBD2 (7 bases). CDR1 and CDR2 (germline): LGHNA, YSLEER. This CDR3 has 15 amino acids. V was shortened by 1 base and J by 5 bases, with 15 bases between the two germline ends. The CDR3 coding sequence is TGCGCCAGCAGCCAAGGGTCGGGGGGCCTCGACGAGCAGTACTTC. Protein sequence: CASSQGSGGLDEQYF.

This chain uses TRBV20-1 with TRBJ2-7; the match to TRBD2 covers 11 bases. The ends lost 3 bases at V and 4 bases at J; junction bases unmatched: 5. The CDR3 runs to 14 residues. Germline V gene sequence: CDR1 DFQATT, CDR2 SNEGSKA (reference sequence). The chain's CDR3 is CSASGSGGAYEQYF. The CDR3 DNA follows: TGCAGTGCTAGTGGTAGCGGGGGGGCTTACGAGCAGTACTTC.

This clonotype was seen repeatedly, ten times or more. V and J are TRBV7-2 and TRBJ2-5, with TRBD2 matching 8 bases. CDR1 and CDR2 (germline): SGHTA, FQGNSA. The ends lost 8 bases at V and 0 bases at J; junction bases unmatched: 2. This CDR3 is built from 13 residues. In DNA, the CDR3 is TGTGCCAGCTCGGGGGGGTACCAAGAGACCCAGTACTTC. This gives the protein CASSGGYQETQYF.

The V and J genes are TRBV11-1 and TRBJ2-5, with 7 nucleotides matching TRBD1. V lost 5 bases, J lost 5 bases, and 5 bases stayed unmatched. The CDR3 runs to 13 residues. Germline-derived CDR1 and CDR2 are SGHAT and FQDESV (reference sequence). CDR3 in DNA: TGTGCCAGCAGCACAAGGGGGCTCGAGACCCAGTACTTC. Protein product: CASSTRGLETQYF.

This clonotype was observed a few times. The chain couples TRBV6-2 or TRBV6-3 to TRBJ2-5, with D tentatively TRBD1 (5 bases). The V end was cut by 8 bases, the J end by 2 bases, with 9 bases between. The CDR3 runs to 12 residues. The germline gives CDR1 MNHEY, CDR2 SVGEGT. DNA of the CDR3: TGTGCCAGCCAGGGTGATCAAGAGACCCAGTACTTC. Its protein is CASQGDQETQYF.

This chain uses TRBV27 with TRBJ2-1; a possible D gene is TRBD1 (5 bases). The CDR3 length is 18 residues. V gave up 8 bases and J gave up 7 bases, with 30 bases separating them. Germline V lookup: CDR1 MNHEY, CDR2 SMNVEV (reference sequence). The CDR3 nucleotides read TGTGCCAGCGCTCCCGAGCTGGGGCCAGGTAGAGTTTGGAATGAGCAGTTCTTC. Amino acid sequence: CASAPELGPGRVWNEQFF.

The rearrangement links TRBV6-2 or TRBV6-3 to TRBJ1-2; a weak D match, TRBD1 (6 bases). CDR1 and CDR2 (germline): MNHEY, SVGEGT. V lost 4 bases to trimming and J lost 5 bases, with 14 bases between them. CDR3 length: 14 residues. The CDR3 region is CASSSRRQEYGYTF. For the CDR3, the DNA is TGTGCCAGCAGTTCCCGGAGACAGGAATATGGCTACACCTTC.

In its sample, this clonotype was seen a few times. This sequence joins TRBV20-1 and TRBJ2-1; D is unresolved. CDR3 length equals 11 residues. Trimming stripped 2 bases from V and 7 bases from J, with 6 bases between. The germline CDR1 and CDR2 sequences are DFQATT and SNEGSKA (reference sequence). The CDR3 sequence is CSARLVNEQFF. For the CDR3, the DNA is TGCAGTGCTAGACTCGTAAATGAGCAGTTCTTC.

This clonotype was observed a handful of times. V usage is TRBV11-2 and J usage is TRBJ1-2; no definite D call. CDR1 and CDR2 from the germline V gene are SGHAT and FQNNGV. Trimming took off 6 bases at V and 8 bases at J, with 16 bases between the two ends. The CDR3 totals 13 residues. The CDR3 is CASSSDFMRGYTF. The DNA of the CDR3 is TGTGCCAGCAGTTCGGACTTCATGAGGGGCTACACCTTC.

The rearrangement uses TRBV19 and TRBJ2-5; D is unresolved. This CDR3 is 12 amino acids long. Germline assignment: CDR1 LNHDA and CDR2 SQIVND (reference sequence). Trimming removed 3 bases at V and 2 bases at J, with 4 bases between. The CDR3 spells CASSMQQETQYF. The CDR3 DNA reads TGTGCCAGTAGTATGCAACAAGAGACCCAGTACTTC.

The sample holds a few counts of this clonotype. The CDR3 nucleotides read TGCAGTGCTAGAGACGTTACTAACTATGGCTACACCTTC. It translates to CSARDVTNYGYTF. The chain combines TRBV20-1 with TRBJ1-2; D is ambiguous. V lost 0 bases to trimming and J lost 0 bases, with 5 bases between them. Germline V gives CDR1 DFQATT, CDR2 SNEGSKA (reference sequence). The CDR3 consists of 13 residues.

This chain's CDR3 is CASSLTGRGGRNEQFF. The DNA for the CDR3 is TGTGCCAGCAGCTTAACTGGACGGGGGGGCCGAAATGAGCAGTTCTTC. The chain links TRBV7-3 to TRBJ2-1; the match to TRBD2 covers 8 bases. The CDR3 runs 16 residues. The V segment lost 0 bases and the J segment 7 bases; nucleotides outside the gene matches: 8. Germline CDR1 and CDR2: SGHTA and FQGTGA.